This T cell receptor (beta chain) was captured by sequencing in a study of OX40 agonist ivuxolimab in advanced cancers. Study results and limitations: The antigen specificity of the peripheral T cells (those that were expanded) was not determined.

Some clones are missing from TCRdb's copy, which holds only in-frame ones; the method was immunoSEQ multiplex PCR. This sample has 45,000 to 60,000 clones, with about nine tenths found just once. Germline-derived CDR1 and CDR2 are SEHNR and FQNEAQ (reference sequence). The length of the CDR3 is 15 residues. V lost 3 bases and J lost 2, with 11 bases in between. In regard to this clone: Its antigen is unidentified.

This chain uses TRBV7-9 with TRBJ2-1; D ambiguous. Source: CD4+ or CD8+ T cells sorted from blood, taken in a trial of the OX40 agonist ivuxolimab. This clonotype was sampled from an adult with an advanced solid tumor such as melanoma, head and neck, liver or kidney cancer. The CDR3, as DNA: TGTGCCAGCAGCTTTTTAGCCCCCCCCTACAATGAGCAGTTCTTC. Protein product: CASSFLAPPYNEQFF.